This is a list of T cell receptor beta chains from one sample in a study of CD8 T cells in Susac syndrome. TCRdb processed the immunoSEQ multiplex PCR reads anew with MiXCR; each CDR3 protein has one entry. Among about 140,000 distinct CDR3 sequences listed, 95% were seen once. Sequencing was carried out using CD4+ T cells from PBMCs. The receptors were gathered from a human donor with multiple sclerosis. Each CDR3 is given without its conserved first and last residue. Size is omitted from some rows. Given values are once, few, many or a class for expanded clones.

clone size,J gene,V gene,CDR3 protein
-,TRBJ2-2,TRBV2,ASYVDINTGELF
-,TRBJ2-5,TRBV5-1,ASSLAETQY
-,TRBJ2-5,TRBV15,ATGRTQETQY
-,TRBJ1-2,TRBV7-9,ASSLEHGYT
-,TRBJ2-3,TRBV18,ASSRTSVDTQY
-,TRBJ2-5,TRBV7-9,ASSLRGNTAQETQY
once,TRBJ2-3,TRBV20-1,SARDPAGPSDTQY
-,TRBJ2-2,TRBV30,AWSVLGTGELF
-,TRBJ2-2,TRBV7-9,ASSLEAETGELF
-,TRBJ1-6,TRBV18,ASSPPDRGRGSPLH
few,TRBJ2-1,TRBV28,ASSLLGRNEQF
-,TRBJ2-3,TRBV9,ASSLAGGGTDTQY
-,TRBJ1-2,TRBV29-1,SVGGPRGYT
once,TRBJ1-5,TRBV3-1,ASSHTGAYKQPQH
-,TRBJ2-3,TRBV7-9,ASTVMSDTQY
-,TRBJ2-1,TRBV27,ATSPLTSGLYNEQF